Reported below is one T cell receptor beta chain. Healthy bone marrow donors made up the cohort. The PCR was carried out with 60 Vbeta primers and 13 Jbeta primers. Clones were sequenced by immunoSEQ multiplex PCR, and TCRdb holds only the in-frame ones, with some missing. The sample includes around 150,000 clones, roughly 65% of them seen just once. This record comes from a study of cytomegalovirus exposure and HLA in healthy donors. Germline values: CDR1 SGHTS, CDR2 YDEGEE. Trimming took 3 bases from V and 10 from J; bases not matched to a gene: 8. CDR3 size: 15 residues. The sample consisted of PBMCs. The rearrangement links TRBV5-8 to TRBJ1-6, with 9 bases aligning to TRBD1. The sequence was collected from a woman aged 18-29 years in good health and CMV-seropositive. For the CDR3, the DNA is TGTGCCAGCAGCTATTCACAGGGGGCCGGCTCACCCCTCCACTTT. It yields the protein CASSYSQGAGSPLHF.